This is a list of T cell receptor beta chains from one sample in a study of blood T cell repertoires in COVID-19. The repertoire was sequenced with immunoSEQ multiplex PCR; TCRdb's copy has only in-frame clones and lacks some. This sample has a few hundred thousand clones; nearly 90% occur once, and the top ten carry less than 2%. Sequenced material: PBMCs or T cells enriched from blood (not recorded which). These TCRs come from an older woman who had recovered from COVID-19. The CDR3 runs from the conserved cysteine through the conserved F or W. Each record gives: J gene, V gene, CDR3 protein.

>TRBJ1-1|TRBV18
CASSPPWGETNTEAFF
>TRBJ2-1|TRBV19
CASKRALSYNEQFF
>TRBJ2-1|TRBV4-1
CASSQESIWGSGRVNEQFF
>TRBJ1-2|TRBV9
CASSVEVGGYYGYTF
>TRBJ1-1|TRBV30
CAWSAGIADTEAFF
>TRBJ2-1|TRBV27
CASSPGQGRNEQFF
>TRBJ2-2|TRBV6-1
CASSESSGSTGELFF
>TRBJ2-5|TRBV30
CAWRFTSGRETQYF
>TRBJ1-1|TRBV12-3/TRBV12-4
CASSPLFRQEAFF
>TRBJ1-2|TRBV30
CAWSVGGQGYGYTF
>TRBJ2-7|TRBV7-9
CATRGQLYEQYF
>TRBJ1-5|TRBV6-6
CASRKAGEPQHF
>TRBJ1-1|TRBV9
CASSIGAGLGTEAFF
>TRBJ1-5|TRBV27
CASAGGEWGNQPQHF
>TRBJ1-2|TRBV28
CASSLDNNYGYTF
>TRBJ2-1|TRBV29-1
CSVVTLAGVKSYNEQFF
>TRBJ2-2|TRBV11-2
CGRGYTGELFF
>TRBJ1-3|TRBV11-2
CASSIGSPGNTIYF
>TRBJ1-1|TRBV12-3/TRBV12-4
CASSPDRDGQAFF
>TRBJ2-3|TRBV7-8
CASSLGPLAGFTDTQYF
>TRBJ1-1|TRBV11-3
CASSLGGGSATEAFF
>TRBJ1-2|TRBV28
CASSSRGGYTF
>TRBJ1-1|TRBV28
CASNRGARGEAFF
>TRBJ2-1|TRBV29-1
CSVEGLAGNNEQFF
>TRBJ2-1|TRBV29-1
CSVTLAGFRGEQFF
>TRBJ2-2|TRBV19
CASSRGRAGGRDTGELFF
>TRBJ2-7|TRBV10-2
CASRPGQGSEQYF
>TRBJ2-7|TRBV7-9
CASSPSGPRGEQYF
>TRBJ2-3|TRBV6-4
CAGRRQRYTDTQYF
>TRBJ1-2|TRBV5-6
CASSLASTNYGYTF
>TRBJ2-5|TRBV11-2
CASSPRFGYQETQYF
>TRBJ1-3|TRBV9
CASSASSTGAFSGNTIYF
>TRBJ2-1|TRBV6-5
CASRFTNSYNEQFF
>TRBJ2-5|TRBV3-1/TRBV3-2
CASRHPSGEETQYF
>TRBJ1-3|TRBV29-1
CSVGGTGAGNTIYF
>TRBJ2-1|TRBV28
CASSPGFDEQFF
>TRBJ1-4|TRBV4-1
CASSQGRRGEKLFF
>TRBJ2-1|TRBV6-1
CASSEDVGGVYNEQFF
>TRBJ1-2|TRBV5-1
CASRPFTGTSTYGYTF
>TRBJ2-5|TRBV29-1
CSGGQGAGKTQYF
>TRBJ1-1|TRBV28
CASGSYTEAFF
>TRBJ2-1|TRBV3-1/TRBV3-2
CASSQDPGHPFF
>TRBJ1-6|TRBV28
CASTLGRGNSPLHF
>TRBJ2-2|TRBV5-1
CASQKLAEFTGELFF
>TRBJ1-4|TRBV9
CASSVAQGTNEKLFF
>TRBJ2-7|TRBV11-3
CASSLASGSFYEQYF
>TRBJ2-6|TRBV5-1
CASSRTVPGANVLTF
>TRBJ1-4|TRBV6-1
CASSERGSLYGILFF
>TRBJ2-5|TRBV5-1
CASSFGGGAGETQYF
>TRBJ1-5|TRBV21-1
CASSKGGQVGNQPQHF
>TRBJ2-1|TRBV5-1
CASSLERGRYNEQFF
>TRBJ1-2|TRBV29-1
CSVAKTAYGYTF
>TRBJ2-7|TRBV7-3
CASSLTGQLLPYEQYF
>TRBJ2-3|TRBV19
CASSIGFGDTQYF
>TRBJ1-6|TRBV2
CASRGTVNSPLHF
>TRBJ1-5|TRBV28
CASWTPGQTDSNQPQHF
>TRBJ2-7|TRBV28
CASTPGGALSFDEQYF
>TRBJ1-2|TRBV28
CASSGAGDYGYTF
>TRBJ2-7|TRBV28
CASTTKRVPYEQYF
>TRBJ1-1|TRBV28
CASSDSGIEAFF